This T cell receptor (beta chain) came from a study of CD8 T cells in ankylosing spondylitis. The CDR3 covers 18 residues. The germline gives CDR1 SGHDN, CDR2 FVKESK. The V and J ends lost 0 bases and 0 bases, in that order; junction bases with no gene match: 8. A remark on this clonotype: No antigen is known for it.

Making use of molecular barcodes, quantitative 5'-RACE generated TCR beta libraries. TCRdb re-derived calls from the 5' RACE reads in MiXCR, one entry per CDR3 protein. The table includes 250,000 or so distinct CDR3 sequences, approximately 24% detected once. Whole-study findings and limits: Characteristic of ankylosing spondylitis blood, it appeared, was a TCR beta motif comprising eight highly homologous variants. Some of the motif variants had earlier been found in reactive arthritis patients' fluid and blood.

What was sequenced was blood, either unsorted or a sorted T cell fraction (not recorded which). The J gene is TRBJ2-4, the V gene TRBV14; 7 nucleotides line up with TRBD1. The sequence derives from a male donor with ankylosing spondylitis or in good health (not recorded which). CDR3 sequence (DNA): TGTGCCAGCAGCCAAGATTCGGGGACAGTACTAGCCAAAAACATTCAGTACTTC. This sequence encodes CASSQDSGTVLAKNIQYF.